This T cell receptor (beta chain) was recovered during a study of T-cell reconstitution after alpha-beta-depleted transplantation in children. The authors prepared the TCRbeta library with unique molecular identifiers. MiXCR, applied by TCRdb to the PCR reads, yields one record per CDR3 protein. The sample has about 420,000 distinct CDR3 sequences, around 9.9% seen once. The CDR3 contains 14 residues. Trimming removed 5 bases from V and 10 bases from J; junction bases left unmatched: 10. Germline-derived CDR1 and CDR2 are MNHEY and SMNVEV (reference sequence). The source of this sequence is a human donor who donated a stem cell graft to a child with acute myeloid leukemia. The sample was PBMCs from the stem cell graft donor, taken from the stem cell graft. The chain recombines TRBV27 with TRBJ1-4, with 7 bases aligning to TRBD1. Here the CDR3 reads CASSRGPGWGKLFF. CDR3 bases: TGTGCCAGCAGTAGGGGGCCGGGGTGGGGAAAACTGTTTTTT.